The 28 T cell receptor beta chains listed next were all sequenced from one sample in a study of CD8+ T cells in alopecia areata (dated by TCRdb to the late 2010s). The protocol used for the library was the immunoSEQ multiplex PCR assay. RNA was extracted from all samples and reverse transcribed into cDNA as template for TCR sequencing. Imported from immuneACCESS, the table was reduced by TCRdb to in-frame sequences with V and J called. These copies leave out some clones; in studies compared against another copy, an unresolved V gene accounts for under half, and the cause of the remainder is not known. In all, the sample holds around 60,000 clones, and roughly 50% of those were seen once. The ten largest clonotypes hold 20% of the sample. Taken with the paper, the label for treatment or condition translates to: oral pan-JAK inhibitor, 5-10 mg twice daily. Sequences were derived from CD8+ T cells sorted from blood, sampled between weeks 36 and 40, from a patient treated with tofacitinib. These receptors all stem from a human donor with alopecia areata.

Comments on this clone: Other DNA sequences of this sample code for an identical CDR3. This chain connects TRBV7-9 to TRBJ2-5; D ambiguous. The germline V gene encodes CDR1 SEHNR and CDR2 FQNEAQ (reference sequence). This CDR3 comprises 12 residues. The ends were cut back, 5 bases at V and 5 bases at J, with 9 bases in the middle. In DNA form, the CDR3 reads TGTGCCAGCAGCACCAGCCAGGAGACCCAGTACTTC. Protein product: CASSTSQETQYF.

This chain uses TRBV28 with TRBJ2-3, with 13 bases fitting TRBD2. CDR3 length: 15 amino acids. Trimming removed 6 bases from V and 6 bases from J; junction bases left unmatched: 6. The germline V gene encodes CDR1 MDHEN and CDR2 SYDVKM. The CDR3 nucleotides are TGTGCCAGCAGACGGACTAGCGGGAGAATGGATACGCAGTATTTT. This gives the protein CASRRTSGRMDTQYF.

The CDR3 region is CASSVGGSDEQYF. In nucleotides, the CDR3 is TGTGCCAGCAGCGTAGGAGGGAGCGACGAGCAGTACTTC. This chain joins TRBV9 and TRBJ2-7; D is possibly TRBD2 (5 bases). Germline V CDR1 and CDR2: SGDLS, YYNGEE. The CDR3 contains 13 residues. V shed 0 bases and J shed 5 bases, with 9 bases lying between them.

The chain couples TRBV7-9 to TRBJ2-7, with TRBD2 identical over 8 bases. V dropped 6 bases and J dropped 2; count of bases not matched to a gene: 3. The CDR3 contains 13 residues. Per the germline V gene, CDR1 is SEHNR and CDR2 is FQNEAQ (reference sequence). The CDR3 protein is CASSKAGAYEQYF. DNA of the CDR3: TGTGCCAGCAGTAAAGCGGGAGCCTACGAGCAGTACTTC.

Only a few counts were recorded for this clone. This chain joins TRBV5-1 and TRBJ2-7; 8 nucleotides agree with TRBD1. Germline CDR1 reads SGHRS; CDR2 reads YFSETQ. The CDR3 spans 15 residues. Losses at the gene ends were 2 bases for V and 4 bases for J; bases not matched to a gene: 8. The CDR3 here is CASSLDWTGTYEQYF. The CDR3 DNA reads TGCGCCAGCAGCTTAGATTGGACAGGGACTTACGAGCAGTACTTC.

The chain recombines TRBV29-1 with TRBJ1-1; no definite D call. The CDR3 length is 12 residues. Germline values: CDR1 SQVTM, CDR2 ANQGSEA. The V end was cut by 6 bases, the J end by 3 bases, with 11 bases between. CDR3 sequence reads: CSVRILDTEAFF. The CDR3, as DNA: TGCAGCGTGAGAATTTTGGACACTGAAGCTTTCTTT.

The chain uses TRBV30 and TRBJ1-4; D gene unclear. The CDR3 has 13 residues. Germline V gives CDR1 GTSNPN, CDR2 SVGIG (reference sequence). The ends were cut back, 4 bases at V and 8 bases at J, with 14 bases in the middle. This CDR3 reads CAWTSAGGEKLFF. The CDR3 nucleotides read TGTGCCTGGACCTCGGCAGGCGGGGAAAAACTGTTTTTT.

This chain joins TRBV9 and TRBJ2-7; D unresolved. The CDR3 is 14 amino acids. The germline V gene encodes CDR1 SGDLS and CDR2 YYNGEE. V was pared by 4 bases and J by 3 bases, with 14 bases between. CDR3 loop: CASSFYEDRYEQYF. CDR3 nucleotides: TGTGCCAGCAGCTTCTACGAGGACCGCTACGAGCAGTACTTC.

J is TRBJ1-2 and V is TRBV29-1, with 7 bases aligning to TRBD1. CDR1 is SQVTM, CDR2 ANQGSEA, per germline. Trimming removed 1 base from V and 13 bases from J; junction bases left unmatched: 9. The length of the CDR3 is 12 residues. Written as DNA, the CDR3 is TGCAGCGTTGAAGGGGGACAGCCTTCTCCCACCTTC. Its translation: CSVEGGQPSPTF.

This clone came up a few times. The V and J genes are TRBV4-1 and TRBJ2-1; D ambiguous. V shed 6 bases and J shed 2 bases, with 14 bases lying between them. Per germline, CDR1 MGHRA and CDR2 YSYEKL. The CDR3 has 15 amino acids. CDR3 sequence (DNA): TGCGCCAGCAGACGCGAACGCGGACCCTACAATGAGCAGTTCTTC. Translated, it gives CASRRERGPYNEQFF.

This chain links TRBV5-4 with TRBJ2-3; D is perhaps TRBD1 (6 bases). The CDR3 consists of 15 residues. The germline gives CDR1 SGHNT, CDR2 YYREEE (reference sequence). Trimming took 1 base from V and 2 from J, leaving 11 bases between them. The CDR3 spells CASSLTGLPTDTQYF. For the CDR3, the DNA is TGTGCCAGCAGCTTGACAGGGCTACCCACAGATACGCAGTATTTT.

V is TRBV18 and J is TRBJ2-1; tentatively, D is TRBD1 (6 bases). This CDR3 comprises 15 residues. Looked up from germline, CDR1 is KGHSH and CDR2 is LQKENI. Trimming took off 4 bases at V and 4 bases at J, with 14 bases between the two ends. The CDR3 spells CASSRTDTPYNEQFF. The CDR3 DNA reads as TGTGCCAGCTCACGGACAGACACACCGTACAATGAGCAGTTCTTC.

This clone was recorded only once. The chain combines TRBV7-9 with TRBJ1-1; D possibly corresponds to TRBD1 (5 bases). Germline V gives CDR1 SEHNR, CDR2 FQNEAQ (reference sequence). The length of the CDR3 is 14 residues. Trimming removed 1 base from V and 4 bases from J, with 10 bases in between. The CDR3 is CASSLGGASTEAFF. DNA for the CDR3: TGTGCCAGCAGCTTAGGAGGGGCGAGCACTGAAGCTTTCTTT.

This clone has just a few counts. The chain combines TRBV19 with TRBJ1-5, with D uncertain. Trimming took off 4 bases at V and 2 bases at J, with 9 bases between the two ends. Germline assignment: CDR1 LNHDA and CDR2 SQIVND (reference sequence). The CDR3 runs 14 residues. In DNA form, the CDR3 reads TGTGCCAGTAGTACGACCAGAGGCAATCAGCCCCAGCATTTT. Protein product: CASSTTRGNQPQHF.

CDR3 DNA sequence: TGTGCCAGCTCACCAGGACTAGCGGTAGCCACAGATACGCAGTATTTT. It encodes CASSPGLAVATDTQYF. This rearrangement joins TRBV18 to TRBJ2-3; 10 bases map to TRBD2. The CDR3 covers 16 residues. Germline-derived CDR1 and CDR2 are KGHSH and LQKENI. V lost 2 bases, J lost 2 bases, and 4 bases stayed unmatched.

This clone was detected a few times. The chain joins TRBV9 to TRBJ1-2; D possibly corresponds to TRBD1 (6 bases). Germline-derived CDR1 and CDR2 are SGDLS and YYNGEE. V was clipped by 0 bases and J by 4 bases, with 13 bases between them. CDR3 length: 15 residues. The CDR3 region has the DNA TGTGCCAGCAGCGTAGCGTCGGGGGCAGCCTATGGCTACACCTTC. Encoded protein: CASSVASGAAYGYTF.

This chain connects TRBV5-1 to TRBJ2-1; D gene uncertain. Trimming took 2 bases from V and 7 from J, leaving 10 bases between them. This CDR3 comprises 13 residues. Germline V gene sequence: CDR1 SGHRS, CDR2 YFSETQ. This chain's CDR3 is CASSFSPENEQFF. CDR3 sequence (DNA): TGCGCCAGCAGCTTCTCCCCCGAGAATGAGCAGTTCTTC.

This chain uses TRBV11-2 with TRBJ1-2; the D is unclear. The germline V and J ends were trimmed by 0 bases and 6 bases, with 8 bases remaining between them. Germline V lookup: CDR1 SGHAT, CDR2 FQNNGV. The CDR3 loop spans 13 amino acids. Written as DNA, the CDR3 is TGTGCCAGCAGCTTAGATCGGCGGCATGGCTACACCTTC. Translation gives CASSLDRRHGYTF.

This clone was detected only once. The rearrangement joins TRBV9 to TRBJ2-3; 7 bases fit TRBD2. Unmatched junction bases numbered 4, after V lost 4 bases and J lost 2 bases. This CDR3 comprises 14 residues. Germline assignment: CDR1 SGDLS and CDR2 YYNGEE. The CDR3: CASSPRDYTDTQYF. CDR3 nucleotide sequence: TGTGCCAGCAGCCCCCGGGACTACACAGATACGCAGTATTTT.

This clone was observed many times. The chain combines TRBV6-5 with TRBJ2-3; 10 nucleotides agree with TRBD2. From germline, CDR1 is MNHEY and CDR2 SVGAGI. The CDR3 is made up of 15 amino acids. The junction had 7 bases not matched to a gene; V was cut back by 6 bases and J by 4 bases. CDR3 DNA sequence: TGTGCCAGCAGGTGGCTAGCGGGAGTTTCAGATACGCAGTATTTT. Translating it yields CASRWLAGVSDTQYF.

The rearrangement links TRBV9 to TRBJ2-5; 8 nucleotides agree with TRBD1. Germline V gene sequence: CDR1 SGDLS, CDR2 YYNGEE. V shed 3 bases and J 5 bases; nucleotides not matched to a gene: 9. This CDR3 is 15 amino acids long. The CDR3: CASSGRTGRQETQYF. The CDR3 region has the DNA TGTGCCAGCAGCGGGCGGACAGGGCGGCAGGAGACCCAGTACTTC.

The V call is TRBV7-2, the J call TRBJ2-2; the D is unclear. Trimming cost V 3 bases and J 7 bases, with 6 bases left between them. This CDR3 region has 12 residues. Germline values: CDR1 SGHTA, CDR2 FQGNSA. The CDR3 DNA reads TGTGCCAGCAGCTTCGGCAACGGGGAGCTGTTTTTT. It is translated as CASSFGNGELFF.

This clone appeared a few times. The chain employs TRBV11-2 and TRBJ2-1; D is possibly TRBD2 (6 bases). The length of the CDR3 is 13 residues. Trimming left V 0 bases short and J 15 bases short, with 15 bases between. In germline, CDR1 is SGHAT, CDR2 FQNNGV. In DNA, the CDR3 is TGTGCCAGCAGCTTAGATCGTGGCGGGATAAGGTTCTTC. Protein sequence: CASSLDRGGIRFF. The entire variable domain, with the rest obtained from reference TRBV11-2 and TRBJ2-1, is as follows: EAGVAQSPRYKIIEKRQSVAFWCNPISGHATLYWYQQILGQGPKLLIQFQNNGVVDDSQLPKDRFSAERLKGVDSTLKIQPAKLEDSAVYLCASSLDRGGIRFFGPGTRLTVL.

CDR3 region: CASSPTDRSSYNEQFF. DNA for the CDR3: TGTGCCAGCTCACCAACCGACAGGAGCTCCTACAATGAGCAGTTCTTC. This sequence joins TRBV18 and TRBJ2-1, with D perhaps matching TRBD1 (6 bases). CDR3 length equals 16 residues. Germline CDR1 is KGHSH and CDR2 is LQKENI. V was pared by 2 bases and J by 0 bases, with 11 bases between.

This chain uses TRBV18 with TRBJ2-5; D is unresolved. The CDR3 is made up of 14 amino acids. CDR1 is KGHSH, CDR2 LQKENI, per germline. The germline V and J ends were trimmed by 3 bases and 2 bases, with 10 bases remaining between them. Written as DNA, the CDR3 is TGTGCCAGCTCACCTTTCGCAGCTCAAGAGACCCAGTACTTC. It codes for CASSPFAAQETQYF.

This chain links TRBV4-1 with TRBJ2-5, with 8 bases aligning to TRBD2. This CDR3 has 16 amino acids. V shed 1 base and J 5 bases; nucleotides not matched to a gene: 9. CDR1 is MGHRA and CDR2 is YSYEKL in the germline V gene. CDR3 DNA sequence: TGCGCCAGCAGCCAAGTTTTACGGGAGGGCCCGGAGACCCAGTACTTC. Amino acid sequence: CASSQVLREGPETQYF.

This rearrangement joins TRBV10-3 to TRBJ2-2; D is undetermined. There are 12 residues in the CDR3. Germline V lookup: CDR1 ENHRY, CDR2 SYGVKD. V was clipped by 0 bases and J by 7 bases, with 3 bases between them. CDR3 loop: CAISESHGELFF. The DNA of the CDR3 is TGTGCCATCAGTGAGTCCCACGGGGAGCTGTTTTTT.

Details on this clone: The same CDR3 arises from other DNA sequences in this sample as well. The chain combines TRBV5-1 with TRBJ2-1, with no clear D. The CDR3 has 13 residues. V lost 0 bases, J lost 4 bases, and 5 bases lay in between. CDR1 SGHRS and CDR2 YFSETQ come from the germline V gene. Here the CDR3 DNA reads TGCGCCAGCAGCTTGGATGGTTACAATGAGCAGTTCTTC. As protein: CASSLDGYNEQFF. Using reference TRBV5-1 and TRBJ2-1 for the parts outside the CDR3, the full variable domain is KAGVTQTPRYLIKTRGQQVTLSCSPISGHRSVSWYQQTPGQGLQFLFEYFSETQRNKGNFPGRFSGRQFSNSRSEMNVSTLELGDSALYLCASSLDGYNEQFFGPGTRLTVL.